The 12 T cell receptor beta chains reported below all come from one sample, sequenced in a study of a mutant IDH1 vaccine in newly diagnosed glioma. Stated time point: baseline, week 1 (first vaccination visit). Treatment indicated: pre-vaccination baseline after standard-of-care therapy. Profiled with immunoSEQ multiplex PCR; TCRdb holds only in-frame clones, not every one. The sample carries approximately 100,000 clones, about 90% recorded once. The material was PBMCs, obtained from a glioma patient treated with radiotherapy, temozolomide or both. The receptors stem from a woman aged 45-60 years with glioma.

The V gene is TRBV28, the J gene TRBJ2-1, with no clear D. This CDR3 has 15 residues. Germline V lookup: CDR1 MDHEN, CDR2 SYDVKM. V lost 6 bases to trimming and J lost 10 bases, with 22 bases between them. The CDR3 is CASSPPQFRPREQFF. In nucleotides, the CDR3 is TGTGCCAGCAGCCCCCCTCAGTTTCGTCCCCGGGAGCAGTTCTTC. Variable domain in full (rest from reference TRBV28 and TRBJ2-1): DVKVTQSSRYLVKRTGEKVFLECVQDMDHENMFWYRQDPGLGLRLIYFSYDVKMKEKGDIPEGYSVSREKKERFSLILESASTNQTSMYLCASSPPQFRPREQFFGPGTRLTVL.

The chain has TRBV19 and TRBJ2-5, with 8 bases fitting TRBD2. CDR3 length: 14 amino acids. Germline CDR1 LNHDA, CDR2 SQIVND (reference sequence). Germline trimming cut 1 base from V and 4 bases from J; bases unmatched to any gene: 2. CDR3 sequence: CASSIGAGGETQYF. CDR3 nucleotide sequence: TGTGCCAGTAGTATAGGGGCGGGGGGAGAGACCCAGTACTTC.

The chain links TRBV27 to TRBJ2-1, with 12 bases that match TRBD2. The CDR3 is 17 residues long. V was pared by 5 bases and J by 4 bases, with 9 bases of the junction left unmatched. The germline V gene has CDR1 MNHEY and CDR2 SMNVEV (reference sequence). The CDR3 loop reads CASSGGPSGRVYNEQFF. Here the CDR3 DNA reads TGTGCCAGCAGTGGGGGGCCTAGCGGGAGGGTGTACAATGAGCAGTTCTTC.

This clone was detected only a few times. The V gene is TRBV4-1, the J gene TRBJ1-2, with TRBD1 matching 7 bases. Germline-derived CDR1 and CDR2 are MGHRA and YSYEKL. J was trimmed by 7 bases and V by 0 bases; bases with no gene match: 5. The CDR3 extends over 14 amino acids. As DNA, the CDR3 is TGCGCCAGCAGCCAAGACCGGACAGGCCGTGGCTACACCTTC. It is translated as CASSQDRTGRGYTF.

The genes are TRBV5-1 and TRBJ2-7, with 7 bases identical to TRBD2. The CDR3 totals 15 residues. V shed 4 bases and J 4 bases; nucleotides not matched to a gene: 11. The germline V gene has CDR1 SGHRS and CDR2 YFSETQ. The CDR3 bases are TGCGCCAGCAGCCCCGGGACTACCGCACTTTACGAGCAGTACTTC. Encoded protein: CASSPGTTALYEQYF.

This chain links TRBV4-1 with TRBJ2-3; 11 positions match TRBD2. The length of the CDR3 is 18 residues. Germline CDR1 is MGHRA and CDR2 is YSYEKL. The V gene end was trimmed by 1 base and the J gene end by 3 bases; junction bases not matched to a gene: 9. CDR3 sequence reads: CASSQVTSTSGRTDTQYF. The CDR3 nucleotides are TGCGCCAGCAGCCAAGTGACCTCTACTAGCGGGAGAACAGATACGCAGTATTTT.

As for this clone: Within the sample, other DNA sequences also encode this same CDR3. V gene TRBV28 combines with J gene TRBJ2-3, with TRBD2 identical over 7 bases. This CDR3 is built from 14 residues. V was clipped by 3 bases and J by 3 bases; unmatched bases: 3. Germline CDR1 MDHEN, CDR2 SYDVKM. CDR3 loop: CASSFLSGTDTQYF. CDR3 coding DNA: TGTGCCAGCAGTTTTCTTAGCGGGACAGATACGCAGTATTTT.

The chain is built from TRBV7-9 and TRBJ2-1; 9 positions agree with TRBD2. CDR1 is SEHNR, CDR2 FQNEAQ, per germline (reference sequence). The CDR3 length is 14 residues. The junction had 5 bases not matched to a gene; V was cut back by 8 bases and J by 3 bases. CDR3 residues: CASSAGGRYNEQFF. The CDR3, as DNA: TGTGCCAGCTCCGCGGGAGGGCGCTACAATGAGCAGTTCTTC.

The chain recombines TRBV28 with TRBJ1-5; 7 nucleotides match TRBD1. V was pared by 3 bases and J by 7 bases, with 6 bases of the junction left unmatched. This CDR3 comprises 14 residues. CDR1 is MDHEN and CDR2 is SYDVKM in the germline V gene. The CDR3 DNA is TGTGCCAGCAGTTTGGGACAGAACACCCAGCCCCAGCATTTT. Amino acid sequence: CASSLGQNTQPQHF.

This rearrangement joins TRBV9 to TRBJ2-7; D possibly matches TRBD1 or TRBD2 (5 bases each). The V end lost 0 bases, the J end lost 0 bases, and 13 bases lay between the germline ends. CDR1 is SGDLS and CDR2 is YYNGEE in the germline V gene. This CDR3 has 16 amino acids. Here the CDR3 reads CASSVAAEGSSYEQYF. The DNA of the CDR3 is TGTGCCAGCAGCGTAGCTGCAGAGGGGAGCTCCTACGAGCAGTACTTC. The entire variable domain, with the rest obtained from reference TRBV9 and TRBJ2-7, is as follows: DSGVTQTPKHLITATGQRVTLRCSPRSGDLSVYWYQQSLDQGLQFLIQYYNGEERAKGNILERFSAQQFPDLHSELNLSSLELGDSALYFCASSVAAEGSSYEQYFGPGTRLTVT.

V usage is TRBV7-9 and J usage is TRBJ2-7; D is undetermined. The length of the CDR3 is 11 residues. Germline lookup yields CDR1 SEHNR and CDR2 FQNEAQ (reference sequence). V was cut by 5 bases and J by 7 bases, with 9 bases left in between. CDR3 residues: CASSQVGEQYF. The CDR3 region has the DNA TGTGCCAGCAGCCAGGTTGGGGAGCAGTACTTC.

The chain links TRBV29-1 to TRBJ1-2, with a weak D call TRBD1 (5 bases). The germline CDR1 and CDR2 sequences are SQVTM and ANQGSEA. Trimming shortened V by 7 bases and J by 4 bases, and 19 bases separated the two germline ends. There are 14 residues in the CDR3. This chain's CDR3 is CSAGANWGGYGYTF. In nucleotides, the CDR3 is TGCAGCGCTGGGGCTAACTGGGGAGGCTATGGCTACACCTTC.